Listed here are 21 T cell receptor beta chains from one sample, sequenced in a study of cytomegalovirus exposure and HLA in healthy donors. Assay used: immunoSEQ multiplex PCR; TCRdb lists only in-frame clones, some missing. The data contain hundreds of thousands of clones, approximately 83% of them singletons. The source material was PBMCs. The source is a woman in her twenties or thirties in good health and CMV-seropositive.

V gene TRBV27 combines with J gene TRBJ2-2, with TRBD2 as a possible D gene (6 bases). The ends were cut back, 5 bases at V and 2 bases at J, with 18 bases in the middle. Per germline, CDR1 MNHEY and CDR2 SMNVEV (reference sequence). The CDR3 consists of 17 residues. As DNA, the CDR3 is TGTGCCAGCAGTCTCCCAATGGGGGGTTTAAACACCGGGGAGCTGTTTTTT. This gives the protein CASSLPMGGLNTGELFF.

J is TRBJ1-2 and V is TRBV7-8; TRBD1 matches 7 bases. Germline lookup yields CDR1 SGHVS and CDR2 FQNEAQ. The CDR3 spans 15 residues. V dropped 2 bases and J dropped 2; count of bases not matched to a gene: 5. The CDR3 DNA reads TGTGCCAGCAGCTTAACCCAGGGGGGAAACTATGGCTACACCTTC. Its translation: CASSLTQGGNYGYTF.

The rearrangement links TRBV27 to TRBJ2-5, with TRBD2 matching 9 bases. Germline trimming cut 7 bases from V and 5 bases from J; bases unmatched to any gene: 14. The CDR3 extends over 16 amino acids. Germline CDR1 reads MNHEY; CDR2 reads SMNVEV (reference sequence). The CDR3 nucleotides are TGTGCCAGCAAGGCCTTCCTAGCGGGATGGGATGAGACCCAGTACTTC. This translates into CASKAFLAGWDETQYF.

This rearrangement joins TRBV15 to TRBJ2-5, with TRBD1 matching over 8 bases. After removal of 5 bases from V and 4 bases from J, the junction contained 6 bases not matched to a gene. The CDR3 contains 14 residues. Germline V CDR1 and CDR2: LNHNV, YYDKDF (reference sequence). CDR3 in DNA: TGTGCCACCAGCTTTGGGACAGGTTTAGAGACCCAGTACTTC. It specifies CATSFGTGLETQYF. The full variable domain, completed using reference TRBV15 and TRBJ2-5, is DAMVIQNPRYQVTQFGKPVTLSCSQTLNHNVMYWYQQKSSQAPKLLFHYYDKDFNNEADTPDNFQSRRPNTSFCFLDIRSPGLGDTAMYLCATSFGTGLETQYFGPGTRLLVL.

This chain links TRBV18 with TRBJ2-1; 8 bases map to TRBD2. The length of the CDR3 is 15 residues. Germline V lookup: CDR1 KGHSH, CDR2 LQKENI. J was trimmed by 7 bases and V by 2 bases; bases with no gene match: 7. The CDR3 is CASSPASGSRNEQFF. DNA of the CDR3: TGTGCCAGCTCACCAGCGAGCGGGAGTAGGAATGAGCAGTTCTTC.

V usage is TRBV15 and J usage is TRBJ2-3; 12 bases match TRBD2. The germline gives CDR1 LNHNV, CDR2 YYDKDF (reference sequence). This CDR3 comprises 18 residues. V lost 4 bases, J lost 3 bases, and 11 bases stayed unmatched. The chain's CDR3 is CATSTERLAGDDTDTQYF. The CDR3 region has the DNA TGTGCCACCAGCACAGAACGACTAGCGGGAGATGATACAGATACGCAGTATTTT.

The CDR3 DNA reads TGTGCCAGCAGTCCGATGGGGACAGTCGATACGCAGTATTTT. Its translation is CASSPMGTVDTQYF. The rearrangement uses TRBV28 and TRBJ2-3, with 7 positions matching TRBD1. Germline lookup yields CDR1 MDHEN and CDR2 SYDVKM. With 5 bases clipped from V and 6 bases from J, the junction kept 8 bases outside the gene matches. This CDR3 is 14 amino acids long.

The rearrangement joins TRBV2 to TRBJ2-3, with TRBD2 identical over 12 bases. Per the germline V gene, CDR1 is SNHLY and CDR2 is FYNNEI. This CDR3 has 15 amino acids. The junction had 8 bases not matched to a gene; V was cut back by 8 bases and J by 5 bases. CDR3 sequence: CASWASGRGRDTQYF. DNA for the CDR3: TGTGCCAGCTGGGCTAGCGGGAGGGGAAGAGATACGCAGTATTTT.

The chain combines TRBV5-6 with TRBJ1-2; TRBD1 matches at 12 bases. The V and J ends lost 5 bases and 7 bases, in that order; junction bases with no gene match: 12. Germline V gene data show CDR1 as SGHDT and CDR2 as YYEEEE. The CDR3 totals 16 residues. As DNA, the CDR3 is TGTGCCAGCAGTCCCGGGACAGGGGGCCTGTTCGGTGGCTACACCTTC. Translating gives CASSPGTGGLFGGYTF.

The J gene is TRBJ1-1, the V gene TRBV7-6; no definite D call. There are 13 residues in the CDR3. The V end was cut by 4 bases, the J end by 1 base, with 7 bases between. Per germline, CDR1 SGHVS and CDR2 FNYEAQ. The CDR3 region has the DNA TGTGCCAGCAGCTCGACACCGAACACTGAAGCTTTCTTT. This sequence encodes CASSSTPNTEAFF.

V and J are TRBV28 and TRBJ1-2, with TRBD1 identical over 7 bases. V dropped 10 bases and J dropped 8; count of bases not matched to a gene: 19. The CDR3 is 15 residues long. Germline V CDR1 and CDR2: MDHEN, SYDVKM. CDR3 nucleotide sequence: TGTGCCACCCATAATAGCTGGGGGACAGAGGGGGGCTACACCTTC. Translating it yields CATHNSWGTEGGYTF.

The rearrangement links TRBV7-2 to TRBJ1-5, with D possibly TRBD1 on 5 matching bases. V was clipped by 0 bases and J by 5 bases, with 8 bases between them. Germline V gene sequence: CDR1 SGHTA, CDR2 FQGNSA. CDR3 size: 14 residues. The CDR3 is CASSLAWGDQPQHF. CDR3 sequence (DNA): TGTGCCAGCAGCTTAGCGTGGGGGGATCAGCCCCAGCATTTT.

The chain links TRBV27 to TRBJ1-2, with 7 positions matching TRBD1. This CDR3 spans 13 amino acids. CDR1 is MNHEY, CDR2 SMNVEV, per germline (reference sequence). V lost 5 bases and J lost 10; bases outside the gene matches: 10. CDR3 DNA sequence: TGTGCCAGCAGTCCTCTAGGGACAGAAATCTACACCTTC. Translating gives CASSPLGTEIYTF.

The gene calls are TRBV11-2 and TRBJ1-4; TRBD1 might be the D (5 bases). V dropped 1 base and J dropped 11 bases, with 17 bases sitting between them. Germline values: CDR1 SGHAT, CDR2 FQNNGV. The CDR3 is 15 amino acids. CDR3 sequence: CASSLVWGEMEKLFF. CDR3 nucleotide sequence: TGTGCCAGCAGCTTAGTGTGGGGGGAGATGGAGAAACTGTTTTTT.

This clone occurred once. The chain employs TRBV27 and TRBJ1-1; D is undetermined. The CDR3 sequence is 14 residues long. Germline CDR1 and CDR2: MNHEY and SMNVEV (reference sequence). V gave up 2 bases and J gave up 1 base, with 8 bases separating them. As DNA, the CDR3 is TGTGCCAGCAGTTTAGAGGGAGGGAACACTGAAGCTTTCTTT. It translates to CASSLEGGNTEAFF.

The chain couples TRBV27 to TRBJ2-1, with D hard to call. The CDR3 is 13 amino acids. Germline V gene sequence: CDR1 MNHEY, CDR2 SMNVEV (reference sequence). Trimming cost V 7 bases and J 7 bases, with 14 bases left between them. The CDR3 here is CASKILGGNEQFF. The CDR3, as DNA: TGTGCCAGCAAAATTCTTGGCGGTAATGAGCAGTTCTTC.

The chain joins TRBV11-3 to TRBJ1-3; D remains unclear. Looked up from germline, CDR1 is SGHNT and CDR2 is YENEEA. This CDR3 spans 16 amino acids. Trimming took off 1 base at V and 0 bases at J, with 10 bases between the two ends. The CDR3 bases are TGTGCCAGCAGCTTAGTCTTCTTCGGCTCTGGAAACACCATATATTTT. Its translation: CASSLVFFGSGNTIYF.

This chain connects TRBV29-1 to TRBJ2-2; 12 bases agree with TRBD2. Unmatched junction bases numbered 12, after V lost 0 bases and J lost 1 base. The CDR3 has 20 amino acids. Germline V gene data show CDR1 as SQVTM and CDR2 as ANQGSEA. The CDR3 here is CSVEDWLAGGPGENTGELFF. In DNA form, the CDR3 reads TGCAGCGTTGAAGATTGGCTAGCGGGAGGGCCTGGCGAGAACACCGGGGAGCTGTTTTTT.

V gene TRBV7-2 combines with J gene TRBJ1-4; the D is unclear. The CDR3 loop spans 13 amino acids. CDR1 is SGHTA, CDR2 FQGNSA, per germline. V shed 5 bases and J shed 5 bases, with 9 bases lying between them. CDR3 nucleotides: TGTGCCAGCAGCAAGCGGTCCAATGAAAAACTGTTTTTT. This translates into CASSKRSNEKLFF. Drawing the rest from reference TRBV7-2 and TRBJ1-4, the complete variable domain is GAGVSQSPSNKVTEKGKDVELRCDPISGHTALYWYRQSLGQGLEFLIYFQGNSAPDKSGLPSDRFSAERTGGSVSTLTIQRTQQEDSAVYLCASSKRSNEKLFFGSGTQLSVL.

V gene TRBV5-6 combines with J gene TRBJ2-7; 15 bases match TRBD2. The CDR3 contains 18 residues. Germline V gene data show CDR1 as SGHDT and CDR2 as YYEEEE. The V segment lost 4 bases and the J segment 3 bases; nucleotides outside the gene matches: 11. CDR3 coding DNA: TGTGCCAGCAGCCAAGGGACTAGCGGGAGGAGAACCCGCTACGAGCAGTACTTC. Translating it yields CASSQGTSGRRTRYEQYF. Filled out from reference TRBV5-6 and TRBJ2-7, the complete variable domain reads DAGVTQSPTHLIKTRGQQVTLRCSPKSGHDTVSWYQQALGQGPQFIFQYYEEEERQRGNFPDRFSGHQFPNYSSELNVNALLLGDSALYLCASSQGTSGRRTRYEQYFGPGTRLTVT.

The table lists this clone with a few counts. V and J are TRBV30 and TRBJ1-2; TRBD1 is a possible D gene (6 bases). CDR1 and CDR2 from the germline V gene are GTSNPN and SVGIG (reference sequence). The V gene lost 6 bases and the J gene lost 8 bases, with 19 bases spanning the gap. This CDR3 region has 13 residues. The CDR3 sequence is CACPNSGGLGYTF. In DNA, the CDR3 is TGTGCCTGCCCCAACTCCGGGGGGCTCGGCTACACCTTC.